This TCR beta chain was recovered during a study of control samples from healthy donors and cancer patients. This CDR3 is 15 amino acids long. Germline V lookup: CDR1 LNHDA, CDR2 SQIVND (reference sequence). V dropped 0 bases and J dropped 10 bases, with 18 bases sitting between them. Generated by immunoSEQ multiplex PCR, the TCRdb table keeps only in-frame clones and is missing some. The table shows approximately 45,000 clones, with 85% to 95% occurring only once. The sample consisted of PBMCs. This clonotype was obtained from a woman in her thirties or forties with head and neck cancer. The chain carries TRBV19 and TRBJ1-1; the D gene is possibly TRBD1 (5 bases). Here the CDR3 DNA reads TGTGCCAGTAGTATAGATTGGGGGACCTCTGAGGGAGCTTTCTTT. Residues: CASSIDWGTSEGAFF.